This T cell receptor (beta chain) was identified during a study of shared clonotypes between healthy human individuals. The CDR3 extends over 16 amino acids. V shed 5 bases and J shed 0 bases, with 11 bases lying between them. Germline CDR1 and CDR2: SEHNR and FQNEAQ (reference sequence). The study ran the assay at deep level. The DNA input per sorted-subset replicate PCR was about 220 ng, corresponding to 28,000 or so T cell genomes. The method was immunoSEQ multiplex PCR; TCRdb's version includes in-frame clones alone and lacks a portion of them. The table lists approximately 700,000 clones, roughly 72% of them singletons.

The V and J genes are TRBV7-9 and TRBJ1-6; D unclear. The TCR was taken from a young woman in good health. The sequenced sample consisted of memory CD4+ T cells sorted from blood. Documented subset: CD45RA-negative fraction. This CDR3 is CASSHTDLSYNSPLHF. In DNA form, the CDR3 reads TGTGCCAGCAGCCATACAGATCTCTCCTATAATTCACCCCTCCACTTT.